Presented here are 15 T cell receptor beta chains from one specimen sequenced in a study of a mutant IDH1 vaccine in newly diagnosed glioma. TCRdb's table, derived via immunoSEQ multiplex PCR, lists solely in-frame clones and lacks some. This table has about 50,000 clones, approximately 84% appearing once. Time point indicated: week 47, end of study. One vaccine dose held 300 ug of mutant IDH1 20-mer peptide and came with topical imiquimod. These receptors have no identified antigens. Sequenced here: PBMCs, sampled from a glioma patient whose treatment included an IDH1 peptide vaccine. These receptors were obtained from a woman aged 30 to 39 with glioma. Some clones in this sample may be carry-over from other donors' samples.

V usage is TRBV19 and J usage is TRBJ2-6; 7 bases agree with TRBD2. Germline-derived CDR1 and CDR2 are LNHDA and SQIVND (reference sequence). This CDR3 has 16 amino acids. The trim removed 0 bases at V and 1 base at J, leaving 0 bases unmatched. CDR3 sequence reads: CASSIEGGSGANVLTF. In DNA, the CDR3 is TGTGCCAGTAGTATAGAGGGAGGGTCTGGGGCCAACGTCCTGACTTTC.

The rearrangement links TRBV13 to TRBJ1-2; maybe TRBD1 (6 bases). Trimming pared 4 bases from V and 5 bases from J, leaving 11 bases between. This CDR3 spans 13 amino acids. Germline V gene data show CDR1 as PRHDT and CDR2 as FYEKMQ (reference sequence). The CDR3 coding sequence is TGTGCCAGCAGCTCGGACAGATCTTATGGCTACACCTTC. Translated, it gives CASSSDRSYGYTF.

The V call is TRBV7-6, the J call TRBJ2-7; D remains ambiguous. V was pared by 0 bases and J by 3 bases, with 6 bases between. The germline CDR1 and CDR2 sequences are SGHVS and FNYEAQ. The CDR3 consists of 13 residues. CDR3 loop: CASSLASNYEQYF. In nucleotides, the CDR3 is TGTGCCAGCAGCTTAGCAAGCAACTACGAGCAGTACTTC.

The chain links TRBV9 to TRBJ2-3; 7 nucleotides agree with TRBD2. This CDR3 is 15 amino acids long. Germline V gene lookup returns CDR1 SGDLS and CDR2 YYNGEE. The V gene end was trimmed by 4 bases and the J gene end by 3 bases; junction bases not matched to a gene: 8. The chain's CDR3 is CASSTLAGVTDTQYF. DNA for the CDR3: TGTGCCAGCAGCACCCTCGCGGGAGTTACAGATACGCAGTATTTT.

The CDR3 loop reads CASSLERETEAFF. The CDR3 DNA reads TGTGCCAGCAGCTTAGAACGTGAGACTGAAGCTTTCTTT. V and J are TRBV7-8 and TRBJ1-1; D is unclear. V lost 1 base and J lost 5, with 8 bases in between. In germline, CDR1 is SGHVS, CDR2 FQNEAQ. The CDR3 covers 13 residues. The variable domain in full, with the rest retrieved from reference TRBV7-8 and TRBJ1-1, is GAGVSQSPRYKVAKRGQDVALRCDPISGHVSLFWYQQALGQGPEFLTYFQNEAQLDKSGLPSDRFFAERPEGSVSTLKIQRTQQEDSAVYLCASSLERETEAFFGQGTRLTVV.

This clone was detected a few times. V gene TRBV5-1 combines with J gene TRBJ1-1, with a possible D match to TRBD1 (5 bases). CDR1 is SGHRS and CDR2 is YFSETQ in the germline V gene. Between the trimmed V and J ends, which lost 4 bases and 4 bases, there was a span of 14 bases. The CDR3 sequence is 14 residues long. This chain's CDR3 is CASSPRAGGTEAFF. CDR3 sequence (DNA): TGCGCCAGCAGCCCCCGAGCGGGGGGCACTGAAGCTTTCTTT.

This clone has just one count. This chain joins TRBV7-9 and TRBJ2-7; the D gene is possibly TRBD2 (5 bases). Deletions cut 3 bases from V and 3 bases from J, with 15 bases between. The CDR3 sequence is 15 residues long. From germline, CDR1 is SEHNR and CDR2 FQNEAQ (reference sequence). As DNA, the CDR3 is TGTGCCAGCAGCTTTCCCCTCTCGACTAACTACGAGCAGTACTTC. Its protein product is CASSFPLSTNYEQYF.

This clone was seen just once. This CDR3 reads CASSEATTAPWGYGYTF. In DNA form, the CDR3 reads TGTGCCAGCAGTGAAGCGACAACAGCGCCCTGGGGGTATGGCTACACCTTC. This rearrangement joins TRBV6-1 to TRBJ1-2; D may be TRBD1 (5 bases). The V gene's germline CDR1 is MNHNS and CDR2 SASEGT. V lost 0 bases to trimming and J lost 5 bases, with 19 bases between them. The CDR3 has 17 residues.

The chain links TRBV13 to TRBJ2-2; D ambiguous. Germline V gene data show CDR1 as PRHDT and CDR2 as FYEKMQ (reference sequence). CDR3 size: 11 residues. The ends were cut back, 8 bases at V and 1 base at J, with 2 bases in the middle. The CDR3 loop reads CASGNTGELFF. The CDR3 nucleotides read TGTGCCAGCGGGAACACCGGGGAGCTGTTTTTT.

This clone was picked up a small number of times. This chain connects TRBV4-2 to TRBJ1-5, with D unresolved. Germline CDR1 and CDR2: LGHNA and YNFKEQ. Between the trimmed V and J ends, which lost 4 bases and 2 bases, there was a span of 9 bases. The CDR3 spans 14 residues. The CDR3 DNA follows: TGTGCCAGCAGCCCCGGACCAGGCAATCAGCCCCAGCATTTT. The encoded protein is CASSPGPGNQPQHF.

This rearrangement joins TRBV5-1 to TRBJ2-1; 8 positions match TRBD1. V was pared by 3 bases and J by 6 bases, with 11 bases of the junction left unmatched. Germline CDR1 SGHRS, CDR2 YFSETQ. The CDR3 has 16 amino acids. CDR3 nucleotides: TGCGCCAGCAGCTATACCACAGGGGGAGGACTCAATGAGCAGTTCTTC. Translating gives CASSYTTGGGLNEQFF.

The chain joins TRBV5-4 to TRBJ1-2; the D gene is possibly TRBD1 (6 bases). V lost 4 bases and J lost 2, with 15 bases in between. From germline, CDR1 is SGHNT and CDR2 YYREEE (reference sequence). CDR3 size: 15 residues. CDR3 amino acids: CASSHRGQLNYGYTF. The CDR3 coding sequence is TGTGCCAGCAGCCACCGGGGGCAGCTAAACTATGGCTACACCTTC.

The J gene is TRBJ1-1, the V gene TRBV30; 9 bases fit TRBD1. CDR1 and CDR2 (germline): GTSNPN, SVGIG (reference sequence). Unmatched junction bases numbered 6, after V lost 8 bases and J lost 11 bases. The CDR3 is 10 residues long. CDR3 DNA sequence: TGTGCCCTAGGACAGGGGAAGGCTTTCTTT. This gives the protein CALGQGKAFF.

The rearrangement links TRBV7-2 to TRBJ1-1; the D is unclear. The V end lost 1 base, the J end lost 3 bases, and 18 bases lay between the germline ends. Germline CDR1 reads SGHTA; CDR2 reads FQGNSA. CDR3 length: 17 amino acids. For the CDR3, the DNA is TGTGCCAGCAGCTTAGGTCTTTGGATGGGGATAGACACTGAAGCTTTCTTT. The encoded protein is CASSLGLWMGIDTEAFF.

The V and J genes are TRBV19 and TRBJ2-7; D possibly corresponds to TRBD1 (6 bases). Trimming stripped 5 bases from V and 6 bases from J, with 14 bases between. The CDR3 sequence is 13 residues long. Germline values: CDR1 LNHDA, CDR2 SQIVND (reference sequence). CDR3 bases: TGTGCCAGTAGTTCGCAGGGGATAGGCGAGCAGTACTTC. Amino acid sequence: CASSSQGIGEQYF.